This paragraph reports one TCR beta chain. The target antigen is unknown. This record comes from a study of cytomegalovirus exposure and HLA in healthy donors. Study observations and caveats: Trimming of TCR beta V- and J-genes showed a link, identified in a later analysis, to a missense DCLRE1C variant. Later analysis showed TCR association rates varying by HLA locus, highest for DRB1 and lowest for HLA-C.

PCR used 60 Vbeta primers and 13 Jbeta primers. Sequenced by immunoSEQ multiplex PCR; TCRdb stores in-frame clones only, minus some. The top ten hold just under 3% of the sample, which has about 120,000 clones, roughly 70% seen once. The source is a woman in her thirties or forties in good health and CMV-seropositive. Sample: PBMCs.

In DNA, the CDR3 is TGTGCCAGCAGCCAAGAACTAGCCTACTACGAGCAGTACTTC. As protein: CASSQELAYYEQYF. The rearrangement links TRBV4-2 to TRBJ2-7, with TRBD2 as a possible D gene (6 bases). Trimming stripped 0 bases from V and 3 bases from J, with 9 bases between. The CDR3 covers 14 residues. Germline-derived CDR1 and CDR2 are LGHNA and YNFKEQ.